This T cell receptor beta chain was captured by sequencing in a study of cytomegalovirus exposure and HLA in healthy donors. Germline loops: CDR1 SGHAT, CDR2 FQNNGV. V shed 0 bases and J 0 bases; nucleotides not matched to a gene: 1. CDR3 length: 15 residues. The study, taken as a whole, reports: The authors confirmed in vitro that three CMV-associated chains were specific for CMV antigens. Altogether, 170 or so TCR beta chains were recorded as cytomegalovirus-associated.

Produced via immunoSEQ multiplex PCR; TCRdb's table is partial and in-frame only. The sample records some 110,000 clones, about nine tenths being singletons. As for this clone: The antigen remains unidentified.

The TCR sequence derives from a man younger than 30 in good health and CMV-seropositive. Source material: PBMCs. V usage is TRBV11-2 and J usage is TRBJ1-2, with TRBD1 matching 7 bases. The CDR3 here is CASSLEGGANYGYTF. CDR3 nucleotides: TGTGCCAGCAGCTTAGAAGGGGGCGCTAACTATGGCTACACCTTC.